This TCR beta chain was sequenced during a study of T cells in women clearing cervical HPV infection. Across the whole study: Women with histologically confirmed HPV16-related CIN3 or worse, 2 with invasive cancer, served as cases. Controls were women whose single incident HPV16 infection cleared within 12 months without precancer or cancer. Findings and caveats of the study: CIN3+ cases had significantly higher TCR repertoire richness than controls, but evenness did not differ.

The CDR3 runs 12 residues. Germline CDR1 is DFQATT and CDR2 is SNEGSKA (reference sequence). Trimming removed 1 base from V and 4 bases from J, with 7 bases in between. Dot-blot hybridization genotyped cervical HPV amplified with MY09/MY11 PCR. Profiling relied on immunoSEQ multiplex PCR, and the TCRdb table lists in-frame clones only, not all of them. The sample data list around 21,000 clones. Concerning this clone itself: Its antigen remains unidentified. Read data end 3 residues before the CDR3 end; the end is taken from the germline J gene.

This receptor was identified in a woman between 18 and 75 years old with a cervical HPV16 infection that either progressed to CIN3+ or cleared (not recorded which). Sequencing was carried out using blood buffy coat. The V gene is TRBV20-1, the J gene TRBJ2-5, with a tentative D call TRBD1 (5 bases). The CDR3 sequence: CSARGGGETQYF. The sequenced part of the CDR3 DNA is TGCAGTGCTAGAGGGGGCGGAGAGACC.